This is a list of T cell receptor beta chains from one sample in a study of T cells in Graves' hyperthyroidism and ophthalmopathy. One entry per CDR3 protein results from TCRdb running MiXCR on the multiplex PCR reads. The sample has about 420,000 distinct CDR3 sequences; approximately 13% are singletons. The sample taken for sequencing was blood. The receptors originated from a woman under 30 with Graves' hyperthyroidism. CDR3s include the opening cysteine and the closing phenylalanine or tryptophan. The D gene is left open where the match is weak. Clone size is shown for a subset of rows, as once, few, many or a class of expanded clone.

clone_size j_call d_call v_call cdr3_nt cdr3_aa
NA TRBJ2-3 NA TRBV18 TGTGCCAGCTCACCTTACGCACCTGGGCCTAGCAGTAGCACAGATACGCAGTATTTT CASSPYAPGPSSSTDTQYF
many TRBJ1-1 TRBD1 TRBV4-1 TGCGCCAGCAGCCACCCCGGGACAGAGAACACTGAAGCTTTCTTT CASSHPGTENTEAFF
many TRBJ1-6 TRBD1 TRBV2 TGTGCCAGCAGTGTACAGGGGGATAATTCACCCCTCCACTTT CASSVQGDNSPLHF
many TRBJ2-3 TRBD2 TRBV28 TGTGCCAGCACCCCCACTAGCGGCCGACAAAGACTCACAGATACGCAGTATTTT CASTPTSGRQRLTDTQYF
many TRBJ1-5 NA TRBV5-6 TGTGCCAGCAGTTCCGGGGTTCAAGCTAGCAATCAGCCCCAGCATTTT CASSSGVQASNQPQHF
many TRBJ2-2 TRBD1 TRBV6-1 TGTGCCAGCAGACAGGGGGCGAACACCGGGGAGCTGTTTTTT CASRQGANTGELFF
NA TRBJ2-1 NA TRBV10-3 TGTGCCATCAGTGCCCGACCCCAGGGACCAAGCTCCTACAATGAGCAGTTCTTC CAISARPQGPSSYNEQFF
NA TRBJ2-7 TRBD2 TRBV30 TGTGCCTGGGCCAGGGCGGGAGGGTCCTACGAGCAGTACTTC CAWARAGGSYEQYF
NA TRBJ1-1 NA TRBV18 TGTGCCAGCTCACCAAAGGGCGGGAGGGGCGCGCTTATCCCTGAAGCTTTCTTT CASSPKGGRGALIPEAFF
many TRBJ2-3 TRBD1 TRBV29-1 TGCAGCGTTGAATTGTTTGAGCAGGGGGTCGTAGATACGCAGTATTTT CSVELFEQGVVDTQYF
many TRBJ2-4 NA TRBV5-4 TGTGCCAGCAGCTATAGTAGCGGACTAGCCAAAAACATTCAGTACTTC CASSYSSGLAKNIQYF
many TRBJ2-1 TRBD1 TRBV11-1 TGTGCCAGCAGCACCGACCGGGACAGGTCAGAGCAGTTCTTC CASSTDRDRSEQFF